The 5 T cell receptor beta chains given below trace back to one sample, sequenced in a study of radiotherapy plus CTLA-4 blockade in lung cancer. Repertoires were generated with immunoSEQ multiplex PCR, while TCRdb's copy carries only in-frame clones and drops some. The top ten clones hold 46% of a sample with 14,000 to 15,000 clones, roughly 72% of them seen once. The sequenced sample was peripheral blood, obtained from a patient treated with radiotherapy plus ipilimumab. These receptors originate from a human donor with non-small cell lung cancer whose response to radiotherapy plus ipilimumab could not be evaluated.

The DNA of the CDR3 is TGTGCCTGGACCGGACGGGGAACTAGCACAGATACGCAGTATTTT. Translated, it gives CAWTGRGTSTDTQYF. This chain uses TRBV30 with TRBJ2-3, with D maybe TRBD2 (5 bases). Germline V lookup: CDR1 GTSNPN, CDR2 SVGIG (reference sequence). Trimming pared 4 bases from V and 0 bases from J, leaving 14 bases between. The CDR3 has 15 amino acids.

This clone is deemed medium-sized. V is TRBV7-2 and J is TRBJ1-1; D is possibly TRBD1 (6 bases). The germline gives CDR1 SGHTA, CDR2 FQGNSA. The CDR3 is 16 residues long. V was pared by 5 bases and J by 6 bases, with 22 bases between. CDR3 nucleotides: TGTGCCAGCAGCCACGGCGTTGGGTCGGGGGGCCCTGAAGCTTTCTTT. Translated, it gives CASSHGVGSGGPEAFF. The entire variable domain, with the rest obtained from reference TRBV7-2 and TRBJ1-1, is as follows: GAGVSQSPSNKVTEKGKDVELRCDPISGHTALYWYRQSLGQGLEFLIYFQGNSAPDKSGLPSDRFSAERTGGSVSTLTIQRTQQEDSAVYLCASSHGVGSGGPEAFFGQGTRLTVV.

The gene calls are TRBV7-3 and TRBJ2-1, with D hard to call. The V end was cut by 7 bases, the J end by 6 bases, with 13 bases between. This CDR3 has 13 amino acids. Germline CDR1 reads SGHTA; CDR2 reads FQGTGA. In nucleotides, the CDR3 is TGTGCCAGCACCTCAAGAGGTTTCAATGAGCAGTTCTTC. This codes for CASTSRGFNEQFF. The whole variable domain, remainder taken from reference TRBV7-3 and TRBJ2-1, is GAGVSQTPSNKVTEKGKYVELRCDPISGHTALYWYRQSLGQGPEFLIYFQGTGAADDSGLPNDRFFAVRPEGSVSTLKIQRTERGDSAVYLCASTSRGFNEQFFGPGTRLTVL.

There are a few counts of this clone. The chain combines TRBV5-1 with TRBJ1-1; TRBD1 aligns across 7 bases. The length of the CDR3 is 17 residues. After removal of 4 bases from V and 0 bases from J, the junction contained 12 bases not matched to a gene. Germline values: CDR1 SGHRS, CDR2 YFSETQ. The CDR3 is CASSGDQTGAVNTEAFF. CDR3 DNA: TGCGCCAGCAGCGGGGACCAAACAGGGGCTGTGAACACTGAAGCTTTCTTT.

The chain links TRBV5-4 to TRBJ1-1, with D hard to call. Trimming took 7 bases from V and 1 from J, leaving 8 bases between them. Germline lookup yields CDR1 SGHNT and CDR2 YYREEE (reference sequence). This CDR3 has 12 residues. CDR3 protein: CASGPQNTEAFF. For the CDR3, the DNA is TGTGCCAGCGGCCCACAGAACACTGAAGCTTTCTTT.